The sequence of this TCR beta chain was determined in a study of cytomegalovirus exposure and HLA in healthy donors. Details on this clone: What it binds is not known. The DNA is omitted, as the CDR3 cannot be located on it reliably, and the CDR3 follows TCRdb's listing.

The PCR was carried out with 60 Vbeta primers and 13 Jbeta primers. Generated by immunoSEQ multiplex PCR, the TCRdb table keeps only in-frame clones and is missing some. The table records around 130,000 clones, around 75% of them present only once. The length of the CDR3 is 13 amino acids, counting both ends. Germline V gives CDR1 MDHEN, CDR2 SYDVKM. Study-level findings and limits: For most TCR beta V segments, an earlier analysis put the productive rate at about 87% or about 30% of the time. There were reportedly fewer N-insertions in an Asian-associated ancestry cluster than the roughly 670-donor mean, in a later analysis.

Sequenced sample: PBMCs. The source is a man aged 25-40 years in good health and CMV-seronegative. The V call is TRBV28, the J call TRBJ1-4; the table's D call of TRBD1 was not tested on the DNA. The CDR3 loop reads CASSFIRARGLFF.